This T cell receptor (beta chain) emerged from a study of identical twins (dated by TCRdb to 2016 to 2017). Study-level background: TCR alpha and beta repertoires from monozygotic twins, unrelated adults of various ages and cord blood were deep-sequenced to test whether fetal clonotypes persist. To rule out contamination, replicate twin experiments were performed at different times with different library preparation protocols.

There are 15 amino acids in the CDR3, from cysteine to phenylalanine inclusive. Only the CDR3 part of the read is kept: 45 bases, read in frame from the first base. Trimming costs V 5 bases and J 6 bases, and their ends lie 17 bases apart. CDR1 and CDR2 (SQVTM, ANQGSEA) derive from the germline V gene. The library was obtained by 5' RACE. For sequencing, an Illumina HiSeq 2000 was employed. Template switching added a universal primer binding site, and the final cDNA carried a unique molecular identifier that allowed TCR cDNA molecules to be counted accurately. First-strand cDNA for TCR alpha and beta chains was synthesized from specific primers in the conserved constant-segment region. Each cDNA library was double barcoded, with a SMART-Mk sample barcode plus Illumina barcodes, to control for contamination. Two successive PCR steps introduced TruSeq adapter sequences along with Illumina sample barcodes. TCR alpha and beta cDNA libraries were sequenced on the Illumina HiSeq platform with custom primers. The paper's data handling went like this. MiGEC was used to process raw reads and extract unique molecular identifiers, and MiXCR was used to find CDR3 positions. Recombination models were inferred per individual with the repgenHMM and IGoR tools using an EM algorithm. The tcR package in R was used for shared clonotype analysis, with sharing normalized by the product of cloneset sizes. To study raw recombination free of thymic and clonal selection effects, out-of-frame nonproductive sequences were analyzed. TCRdb took the public reads, trimmed them with fastp at Q25, ran MiXCR for clone calling and kept in-frame beta chains. Each entry is one CDR3 protein sequence, shown with its most common DNA and genes. These V and J calls derive from TCRdb rather than the authors' analysis. The sample table records 1.5 million to 2 million distinct CDR3 sequences; under 35% of these occur just once. In total, the top ten clones hold about 0.27% of the sample.

Every donor was a healthy Caucasian. The paper's findings and limits, for the study overall: Invariant T cells such as MAIT and iNKT could partly confound zero-insertion analyses, although diverse VJ usage argued against such confounding for most clonotypes. Because the same donors could not be followed over many years, conclusions were based on cross-sectional statistical analysis. Compared with coincidental sharing between unrelated individuals, out-of-frame TCR alpha sequences shared between twins showed an excess of sequences with low generation probability. Out-of-frame TCR alpha sharing in monozygotic twins was systematically underestimated by recombination models, whereas sharing between unrelated individuals was in agreement with the recombination models. The excess sharing between twins in beta out-of-frame sequences was weaker because fewer shared sequences reduced the signal-to-noise ratio. Abundant cord blood beta clonotypes carried fewer insertions; young adult naive repertoires showed a weaker similar trend, while memory repertoires showed none.

Comment on this clonotype: What this receptor recognizes is not known. No quality values exist for individual bases; no much larger clone is one base distant.

This TCR derives from a newborn girl in good health. The sequenced sample consisted of cord blood. Recombination connected TRBV29-1 to TRBJ1-6, and possibly TRBD1, on 5 matching bases. In nucleotide form, the sequence is TGCAGCGTTAGACTCTACCGGGACGGTAATTCACCCCTCCACTTT. This sequence encodes CSVRLYRDGNSPLHF.